A selection of T cell receptor beta chains follows, all from one sample in a study of blood T cell repertoires in COVID-19. The assay was immunoSEQ multiplex PCR, and TCRdb's table has in-frame clones only and misses some. Of 200,000 to 250,000 clones listed, 82% are singletons. Specimen: peripheral blood. The receptors originated from a woman older than 75 with acute or convalescent COVID-19. Each CDR3 is given with its conserved first and last residue. D genes are given only for firm matches. Size tells how often a clone was seen (once, few, many) or the class of an expanded clone, and some rows leave it out.

d_call | j_call | clone_size | v_call | cdr3_nt | cdr3_aa
TRBD1 | TRBJ1-1 | NA | TRBV2 | TGTGCCAGCAGATATTCCGGGACAGGGCGGGGGGCTGAAGCTTTCTTT | CASRYSGTGRGAEAFF
TRBD1 | TRBJ1-1 | NA | TRBV6-5 | TGTGCCAGCAGAACAGGGGAGAACACTGAAGCTTTCTTT | CASRTGENTEAFF
NA | TRBJ2-7 | NA | TRBV27 | TGTGCCAGCAGTCTTGGCGGGCGCCTCTACGAGCAGTACTTC | CASSLGGRLYEQYF
NA | TRBJ1-1 | NA | TRBV28 | TGTGCCAGCACTATGGGCGGGTTATCTACTGAAGCTTTCTTT | CASTMGGLSTEAFF
NA | TRBJ2-1 | NA | TRBV7-9 | TGTGCCAGCAGCTTGTCCGGGGAGCCCTACAATGAGCAGTTCTTC | CASSLSGEPYNEQFF
TRBD1 | TRBJ2-7 | NA | TRBV10-3 | TGTGCCATCAGTGGAGGGACAGGGGGAGACGAGCAGTACTTC | CAISGGTGGDEQYF
NA | TRBJ1-2 | NA | TRBV7-9 | TGTGCCAGCAGCTTAGAGGGCGGGGGCTACACCTTC | CASSLEGGGYTF
TRBD1 | TRBJ1-2 | NA | TRBV28 | TGTGCCAGCAGTTACACGACCGGGACAGGGTCCCGCTACACCTTC | CASSYTTGTGSRYTF
NA | TRBJ2-3 | few | TRBV4-1 | TGCGCCAGCAGCCAAGATACCCTTGGCACAACAGATACGCAGTATTTT | CASSQDTLGTTDTQYF
TRBD1 | TRBJ1-4 | NA | TRBV7-8 | TGTGCCAGCAGCTTTCACAGGGGGCCGGGGGATGAAAAACTGTTTTTT | CASSFHRGPGDEKLFF
NA | TRBJ1-6 | NA | TRBV19 | TGTGCCGGCGGGAGCTCCTATAATTCACCCCTCCACTTT | CAGGSSYNSPLHF
NA | TRBJ1-4 | NA | TRBV2 | TGTGCCAGCAGTCCCGACGCGGGCTGGGAAAAACTGTTTTTT | CASSPDAGWEKLFF
TRBD2 | TRBJ2-1 | NA | TRBV27 | TGTGCCAGCAGTTCAGCGGGGGGGCCGGGGAATGAGCAGTTCTTC | CASSSAGGPGNEQFF
NA | TRBJ2-5 | NA | TRBV10-3 | TGTGCCATCAGTGCGGACAGCAACCAAGAGACCCAGTACTTC | CAISADSNQETQYF
NA | TRBJ2-3 | once | TRBV5-8 | TGTGCCAGCAGTTTTAGCGGCGGCGATACGCAGTATTTT | CASSFSGGDTQYF
NA | TRBJ1-2 | NA | TRBV30 | TGTGCCTGGAGTGGACAGCTCTCCTATGTCTCATATGGCTACACCTTC | CAWSGQLSYVSYGYTF
TRBD1 | TRBJ1-1 | NA | TRBV9 | TGTGCCAGCAGCGTGGGACAGGGGGCGCGGTACACTGAAGCTTTCTTT | CASSVGQGARYTEAFF
NA | TRBJ1-2 | NA | TRBV9 | TGTGCCAGCAGCGTAGGGCCGGGGTATGGCTACACCTTC | CASSVGPGYGYTF
TRBD2 | TRBJ2-1 | NA | TRBV11-2 | TGTGCCAGCAGCTTAGCCGCTAGCGGGGGGCGTTACAATGAGCAGTTCTTC | CASSLAASGGRYNEQFF
NA | TRBJ1-4 | once | TRBV18 | TGTGCCAGCTCACCTCAGTCAACTAATGAAAAACTGTTTTTT | CASSPQSTNEKLFF
NA | TRBJ2-4 | once | TRBV5-4 | TGTGCCAGCAGCCCTGGGGGGATCGCGGGAAACATTCAGTACTTC | CASSPGGIAGNIQYF
TRBD1 | TRBJ1-5 | NA | TRBV6-5 | TGTGCCAGCAGTTACAAGGGACAGGGTTCGGATCAGCCCCAGCATTTT | CASSYKGQGSDQPQHF
NA | TRBJ1-1 | once | TRBV7-9 | TGTGCCAGCAGCTTAGGACAGCCTGAAAGGGTGGCTTTCTTT | CASSLGQPERVAFF
NA | TRBJ1-4 | once | TRBV9 | TGTGCCAGCAGCGTAGTCCCTACAACTAATGAAAAACTGTTTTTT | CASSVVPTTNEKLFF
NA | TRBJ2-2 | NA | TRBV4-2 | TGTGCCAGCAGCCAACGGCAGGGGTTCGAGGCGGACGGGGAGCTGTTTTTT | CASSQRQGFEADGELFF
TRBD1 | TRBJ1-2 | NA | TRBV28 | TGTGCCGTACGACAGGGCTCGTATGGCTACACCTTC | CAVRQGSYGYTF
TRBD1 | TRBJ1-5 | NA | TRBV7-9 | TGTGCCAGCAGCTTAGCGCAGGGACAGGGTTCCGGCAATCAGCCCCAGCATTTT | CASSLAQGQGSGNQPQHF
TRBD1 | TRBJ1-1 | NA | TRBV27 | TGTGCCAGCAGCCCAGACAGGGGTCGAGCTTTCTTT | CASSPDRGRAFF
TRBD2 | TRBJ2-5 | NA | TRBV18 | TGTGCCAGCTCACCGTTGGCTAGCGGGGCGGATCGGGAGACCCAGTACTTC | CASSPLASGADRETQYF